These 18 T cell receptor beta chains originate from one sample sequenced in a study of CD8 T cells in ankylosing spondylitis. Broader study findings: Within ankylosing spondylitis blood, a TCR beta motif made up of seven to nine highly homologous variants appeared to be characteristic.

MiXCR, applied by TCRdb to the 5' RACE reads, yields one record per CDR3 protein. This table holds over 200,000 distinct CDR3 sequences, about 18% found once. No antigen has been identified for these receptors. The sample comprised blood, either unsorted or a sorted T cell fraction (not recorded which). Receptor source: a male donor with ankylosing spondylitis.

The table lists this clonotype with many counts. The chain carries TRBV5-6 and TRBJ1-4; D gene ambiguous. Germline CDR1 SGHDT, CDR2 YYEEEE. The CDR3 covers 13 residues. V was shortened by 1 base and J by 6 bases, with 7 bases between the two germline ends. The CDR3 is CASSLSMDEKLFF. The CDR3 DNA reads as TGTGCCAGCAGCTTGTCAATGGATGAAAAACTGTTTTTT.

This clonotype was recorded a few times. A much larger clone lies one base from this, so it may be a read error. The V call is TRBV12-3 or TRBV12-4, the J call TRBJ2-1; D gene uncertain. V dropped 1 base and J dropped 10 bases, with 5 bases sitting between them. The CDR3 contains 11 residues. CDR3 residues: CASSLGTEQFF. The CDR3 nucleotides read TGTGCCAGCAGTTTAGGGACGGAGCAGTTCTTC.

The sample holds a few counts of this clonotype. The gene calls are TRBV4-1 and TRBJ2-1; 9 nucleotides match TRBD2. CDR1 and CDR2 from the germline V gene are MGHRA and YSYEKL. J gave up 3 bases and V 5 bases, and 8 bases lay outside the gene matches. CDR3 length: 16 residues. CDR3 residues: CASSFRLADLYNEQFF. For the CDR3, the DNA is TGCGCCAGCAGCTTCCGACTAGCGGACCTCTACAATGAGCAGTTCTTC.

CDR3 bases: TGTGCCAGCAGTTTATATCCGGGACAGGGATACTACGAGCAGTACTTC. This codes for CASSLYPGQGYYEQYF. The rearrangement joins TRBV28 to TRBJ2-7; 9 bases map to TRBD1. The germline V gene has CDR1 MDHEN and CDR2 SYDVKM. The CDR3 is made up of 16 amino acids. Unmatched junction bases numbered 7, after V lost 1 base and J lost 3 bases.

The chain joins TRBV7-9 to TRBJ2-2; D possibly matches TRBD1 or TRBD2 (5 bases each). CDR3 length: 17 amino acids. The germline V and J ends were trimmed by 1 base and 0 bases, with 12 bases remaining between them. The V gene's germline CDR1 is SEHNR and CDR2 FQNEAQ (reference sequence). For the CDR3, the DNA is TGTGCCAGCAGCTTAGGTTATGGGGGTCCGAACACCGGGGAGCTGTTTTTT. It yields the protein CASSLGYGGPNTGELFF.

This clonotype was counted between two and nine times. The rearrangement uses TRBV7-6 and TRBJ2-3, with a tentative D call TRBD2 (5 bases). The CDR3 spans 15 residues. Germline V CDR1 and CDR2: SGHVS, FNYEAQ. V lost 4 bases, J lost 0 bases, and 11 bases lay in between. Here the CDR3 DNA reads TGTGCCAGCAGCTCCCCGGACTCGAGCACAGATACGCAGTATTTT. Protein product: CASSSPDSSTDTQYF. Filled out from reference TRBV7-6 and TRBJ2-3, the complete variable domain reads GAGVSQSPRYKVTKRGQDVALRCDPISGHVSLYWYRQALGQGPEFLTYFNYEAQQDKSGLPNDRFSAERPEGSISTLTIQRTEQRDSAMYRCASSSPDSSTDTQYFGPGTRLTVL.

A few counts support this clonotype. The rearrangement joins TRBV20-1 to TRBJ2-1; 9 nucleotides align to TRBD2. After removal of 8 bases from V and 1 base from J, the junction contained 12 bases not matched to a gene. CDR3 length equals 16 residues. Germline V gene sequence: CDR1 DFQATT, CDR2 SNEGSKA (reference sequence). This chain's CDR3 is CSLNPVAGESYNEQFF. CDR3 in DNA: TGCAGTCTAAACCCCGTAGCGGGAGAGTCCTACAATGAGCAGTTCTTC.

This clonotype came up a few times. The chain uses TRBV7-2 and TRBJ2-7, with TRBD2 matching over 7 bases. Germline V gives CDR1 SGHTA, CDR2 FQGNSA. V shed 4 bases, J shed 0 bases, and the junction held 9 bases outside the gene matches. CDR3 length: 16 residues. The CDR3 bases are TGTGCCAGCAGCTCTCCCAGCGGGATTTACTCCTACGAGCAGTACTTC. Its translation is CASSSPSGIYSYEQYF.

The genes are TRBV6-5 and TRBJ2-7; 7 nucleotides line up with TRBD2. The germline CDR1 and CDR2 sequences are MNHEY and SVGAGI. Trimming removed 0 bases from V and 3 bases from J; junction bases left unmatched: 5. The CDR3 extends over 15 amino acids. This chain's CDR3 is CASSYSAGESYEQYF. The DNA of the CDR3 is TGTGCCAGCAGTTACTCGGCGGGAGAAAGCTACGAGCAGTACTTC.

Many counts were recorded for this clonotype. The V gene is TRBV2, the J gene TRBJ2-7; no clear D gene. Germline lookup yields CDR1 SNHLY and CDR2 FYNNEI. This CDR3 has 13 amino acids. Trimming stripped 3 bases from V and 4 bases from J, with 10 bases between. CDR3 in amino acids: CASSEGFAYEQYF. DNA for the CDR3: TGTGCCAGCAGTGAGGGCTTCGCTTACGAGCAGTACTTC.

This chain links TRBV20-1 with TRBJ2-2, with TRBD1 identical over 9 bases. Germline V gives CDR1 DFQATT, CDR2 SNEGSKA (reference sequence). The CDR3 spans 13 residues. V was pared by 5 bases and J by 3 bases, with 1 base of the junction left unmatched. CDR3 nucleotides: TGCAGTGCTTGGACAGGGGACACCGGGGAGCTGTTTTTT. This gives the protein CSAWTGDTGELFF.

The rearrangement joins TRBV7-9 to TRBJ2-3; TRBD2 is a possible D gene (6 bases). The CDR3 is made up of 17 amino acids. Per the germline V gene, CDR1 is SEHNR and CDR2 is FQNEAQ (reference sequence). Trimming stripped 5 bases from V and 2 bases from J, with 20 bases between. DNA of the CDR3: TGTGCCAGCAGCCAAATGAGGGCGGGGCCCTCCACAGATACGCAGTATTTT. Residues: CASSQMRAGPSTDTQYF.

This clonotype turned up a few times. In DNA, the CDR3 is TGTGCCAGCAGTACAGAGGCGGGGGCCGAGGCCAAAAACATTCAGTACTTC. As protein: CASSTEAGAEAKNIQYF. The chain recombines TRBV12-3 or TRBV12-4 with TRBJ2-4; D might be TRBD2 (7 bases). The CDR3 totals 17 residues. Trimming took 5 bases from V and 1 from J, leaving 18 bases between them.

The chain combines TRBV10-3 with TRBJ2-2; 8 positions agree with TRBD1. V shed 1 base, J shed 3 bases, and the junction held 4 bases outside the gene matches. Germline CDR1 ENHRY, CDR2 SYGVKD. This CDR3 comprises 16 residues. CDR3 DNA sequence: TGTGCCATCAGTGAGTTGGACAGGGAAGACACCGGGGAGCTGTTTTTT. Translated, it gives CAISELDREDTGELFF.

This clonotype was seen only a few times. The chain couples TRBV2 to TRBJ2-3; 10 nucleotides align to TRBD2. In germline, CDR1 is SNHLY, CDR2 FYNNEI. The V gene end was trimmed by 7 bases and the J gene end by 2 bases; junction bases not matched to a gene: 12. The CDR3 sequence is 17 residues long. The CDR3 region is CASTGIGTSVNTDTQYF. The DNA of the CDR3 is TGTGCCAGCACCGGAATCGGGACTAGCGTTAACACAGATACGCAGTATTTT.

This sequence joins TRBV29-1 and TRBJ2-7; the D gene is possibly TRBD1 (5 bases). The CDR3 consists of 15 residues. The V gene lost 0 bases and the J gene lost 0 bases, with 12 bases spanning the gap. Germline V gene data show CDR1 as SQVTM and CDR2 as ANQGSEA. CDR3 sequence reads: CSVEDGTGHSYEQYF. DNA of the CDR3: TGCAGCGTTGAAGATGGCACAGGCCACTCCTACGAGCAGTACTTC.

The V gene is TRBV20-1, the J gene TRBJ1-1, with a tentative D call TRBD1 (5 bases). The CDR3 length is 11 residues. V shed 3 bases and J shed 10 bases, with 12 bases lying between them. Germline values: CDR1 DFQATT, CDR2 SNEGSKA (reference sequence). This CDR3 reads CSARALGGAFF. The CDR3 region has the DNA TGCAGTGCTAGGGCCCTCGGGGGAGCTTTCTTT.

This clonotype occurred a few times. The chain links TRBV5-6 to TRBJ2-2; D remains unclear. The CDR3 covers 15 residues. V shed 0 bases and J shed 0 bases, with 6 bases lying between them. Germline V lookup: CDR1 SGHDT, CDR2 YYEEEE. This CDR3 reads CASSLETANTGELFF. The CDR3 nucleotides read TGTGCCAGCAGCTTGGAGACGGCGAACACCGGGGAGCTGTTTTTT.